Below, 10 T cell receptor beta chains from the same sample are listed, as sequenced in a study of blood T cell repertoires in COVID-19. Clones were read by immunoSEQ multiplex PCR, and TCRdb kept only the in-frame ones, dropping some. The sample shows 200,000 to 300,000 clones, over 80% of them seen only once. Sequencing was carried out using peripheral blood. These receptors were taken from a man in his thirties or forties who had recovered from COVID-19.

This chain connects TRBV18 to TRBJ2-3, with 12 bases identical to TRBD2. Germline-derived CDR1 and CDR2 are KGHSH and LQKENI. The CDR3 is 16 residues long. Trimming cost V 2 bases and J 5 bases; bases outside gene matches: 5. CDR3 amino acids: CASSPTTSGGQDTQYF. CDR3 DNA sequence: TGTGCCAGCTCACCAACGACTAGCGGGGGTCAAGATACGCAGTATTTT.

V is TRBV2 and J is TRBJ2-7; maybe TRBD2 (7 bases). Germline V gene data show CDR1 as SNHLY and CDR2 as FYNNEI. Trimming pared 6 bases from V and 6 bases from J, leaving 18 bases between. The length of the CDR3 is 14 residues. Here the CDR3 DNA reads TGTGCCAGCAGACAGAGGGGGGGGCGGTTCGAGCAGTACGTC. This codes for CASRQRGGRFEQYV.

The chain couples TRBV5-1 to TRBJ2-1; tentatively, D is TRBD2 (6 bases). The V and J ends lost 2 bases and 7 bases respectively, with 7 bases between them. Germline CDR1 and CDR2: SGHRS and YFSETQ. This CDR3 spans 12 amino acids. CDR3: CASSFRGNEQFF. The DNA for the CDR3 is TGCGCCAGCAGCTTTCGGGGGAATGAGCAGTTCTTC. Filled out from reference TRBV5-1 and TRBJ2-1, the complete variable domain reads KAGVTQTPRYLIKTRGQQVTLSCSPISGHRSVSWYQQTPGQGLQFLFEYFSETQRNKGNFPGRFSGRQFSNSRSEMNVSTLELGDSALYLCASSFRGNEQFFGPGTRLTVL.

J is TRBJ2-2 and V is TRBV18; D is perhaps TRBD2 (6 bases). V was shortened by 2 bases and J by 0 bases, with 10 bases between the two germline ends. This CDR3 comprises 16 residues. Germline V gives CDR1 KGHSH, CDR2 LQKENI. The CDR3 reads CASSPIGGTNTGELFF. CDR3 nucleotide sequence: TGTGCCAGCTCACCAATCGGGGGAACGAACACCGGGGAGCTGTTTTTT.

This clone was counted a few times. The rearrangement uses TRBV19 and TRBJ1-2, with unresolved D. This CDR3 comprises 14 residues. Trimming pared 10 bases from V and 8 bases from J, leaving 23 bases between. Per the germline V gene, CDR1 is LNHDA and CDR2 is SQIVND (reference sequence). The CDR3 protein is CATSPPDTIHGYTF. In DNA form, the CDR3 reads TGTGCCACCTCCCCCCCAGACACGATACACGGCTACACCTTC.

This clone has only one observation. The chain couples TRBV28 to TRBJ1-2; possibly TRBD1 for D (5 bases). V lost 8 bases and J 2 bases, leaving 18 bases between the germline ends. CDR1 and CDR2 from the germline V gene are MDHEN and SYDVKM. CDR3 length: 15 amino acids. CDR3 residues: CASQSAGRINYGYTF. The CDR3, as DNA: TGTGCCAGCCAATCCGCGGGACGAATCAACTATGGCTACACCTTC.

A few counts support this clone. The rearrangement links TRBV19 to TRBJ1-5; D perhaps matches TRBD1 (6 bases). V lost 5 bases and J lost 6, with 17 bases in between. Germline V gives CDR1 LNHDA, CDR2 SQIVND (reference sequence). CDR3 length: 15 amino acids. The CDR3 nucleotides are TGTGCCAGTAGTGATCGGGCAGGGGCTACTCAGCCCCAGCATTTT. The encoded protein is CASSDRAGATQPQHF.

The rearrangement uses TRBV4-1 and TRBJ1-2; D unresolved. Deletions cut 1 base from V and 8 bases from J, with 23 bases between. The CDR3 sequence is 17 residues long. CDR1 is MGHRA and CDR2 is YSYEKL in the germline V gene. CDR3 loop: CASSQAGRGHLRGGYTF. In DNA, the CDR3 is TGCGCCAGCAGCCAAGCGGGAAGAGGCCACCTTCGTGGGGGCTACACCTTC.

The chain links TRBV4-1 to TRBJ2-2; 9 bases match TRBD1. This CDR3 comprises 20 residues. J lost 3 bases, V lost 0 bases, and 14 bases had no gene match. Germline loops: CDR1 MGHRA, CDR2 YSYEKL. The CDR3 spells CASSQDFGTGPYSDTGELFF. The CDR3 DNA is TGCGCCAGCAGCCAAGATTTCGGGACAGGGCCCTATTCGGACACCGGGGAGCTGTTTTTT.

The chain uses TRBV4-1 and TRBJ2-2; D is unresolved. This CDR3 contains 13 residues. CDR1 is MGHRA and CDR2 is YSYEKL in the germline V gene. V lost 0 bases and J 6 bases, leaving 5 bases between the germline ends. The CDR3 region is CASSQDPPGELFF. The CDR3 bases are TGCGCCAGCAGCCAAGATCCTCCCGGGGAGCTGTTTTTT.